Each of the 31 T cell receptor beta chains below was sequenced from the same sample in a study of cytomegalovirus exposure and HLA in healthy donors. Method: immunoSEQ multiplex PCR; TCRdb's copy keeps in-frame clones and lacks some. In the table there are over 150,000 clones, roughly 95% of which are singletons. The sequencing sample was made of PBMCs. Every receptor here comes from a woman aged 18 to 35 in good health and CMV-seronegative.

The J gene is TRBJ1-1, the V gene TRBV7-2; perhaps TRBD1 as D (5 bases). The germline V and J ends were trimmed by 2 bases and 5 bases, with 15 bases remaining between them. Germline V gene data show CDR1 as SGHTA and CDR2 as FQGNSA. The CDR3 length is 15 residues. In DNA form, the CDR3 reads TGTGCCAGCAGCTTAACCCCCGCGGGGGGTACTGAAGCTTTCTTT. Translation: CASSLTPAGGTEAFF.

This chain connects TRBV7-9 to TRBJ1-2, with D hard to call. This CDR3 comprises 14 residues. V lost 5 bases, J lost 6 bases, and 16 bases lay in between. From germline, CDR1 is SEHNR and CDR2 FQNEAQ (reference sequence). The CDR3 nucleotides read TGTGCCAGCAGCCCCCCTTTGGGCCGCAATGGCTACACCTTC. This sequence encodes CASSPPLGRNGYTF.

The rearrangement links TRBV9 to TRBJ2-3, with 7 bases fitting TRBD2. From germline, CDR1 is SGDLS and CDR2 YYNGEE. V dropped 0 bases and J dropped 2; count of bases not matched to a gene: 0. CDR3 length: 14 residues. The CDR3 DNA reads as TGTGCCAGCAGCGTAGGACTAGCCACAGATACGCAGTATTTT. Translation: CASSVGLATDTQYF. Full variable domain (remainder filled in from reference TRBV9 and TRBJ2-3): DSGVTQTPKHLITATGQRVTLRCSPRSGDLSVYWYQQSLDQGLQFLIQYYNGEERAKGNILERFSAQQFPDLHSELNLSSLELGDSALYFCASSVGLATDTQYFGPGTRLTVL.

This chain connects TRBV6-5 to TRBJ1-2; the match to TRBD1 covers 10 bases. The CDR3 runs to 14 residues. Trimming removed 5 bases from V and 7 bases from J; junction bases left unmatched: 7. CDR1 MNHEY and CDR2 SVGAGI come from the germline V gene. The CDR3 here is CASSGKTGGGGYTF. The CDR3 DNA follows: TGTGCCAGCAGTGGAAAGACAGGGGGCGGTGGCTACACCTTC.

The chain recombines TRBV11-2 with TRBJ2-1; 7 nucleotides match TRBD2. V was pared by 1 base and J by 5 bases, with 8 bases of the junction left unmatched. There are 16 residues in the CDR3. Per germline, CDR1 SGHAT and CDR2 FQNNGV. For the CDR3, the DNA is TGTGCCAGCAGCTTAGCACGACTAGCACAACACAATGAGCAGTTCTTC. It specifies CASSLARLAQHNEQFF.

The rearrangement links TRBV7-9 to TRBJ1-3; 7 bases are a match to TRBD1. The germline V gene encodes CDR1 SEHNR and CDR2 FQNEAQ (reference sequence). The CDR3 totals 16 residues. J gave up 0 bases and V 5 bases, and 7 bases lay outside the gene matches. Here the CDR3 DNA reads TGTGCCAGCAGCCTCGGGACAGCGAGCTCTGGAAACACCATATATTTT. Translating it yields CASSLGTASSGNTIYF.

The rearrangement links TRBV27 to TRBJ2-3; D gene ambiguous. The germline gives CDR1 MNHEY, CDR2 SMNVEV (reference sequence). The ends were cut back, 6 bases at V and 2 bases at J, with 12 bases in the middle. The CDR3 loop spans 14 amino acids. The CDR3 nucleotides are TGTGCCAGCAGGCGAACTTCCTCCACAGATACGCAGTATTTT. This gives the protein CASRRTSSTDTQYF.

This chain links TRBV4-2 with TRBJ1-1; 12 bases are shared with TRBD1. The CDR3 is 17 amino acids. Germline CDR1 and CDR2: LGHNA and YNFKEQ. The ends lost 4 bases at V and 4 bases at J; junction bases unmatched: 10. CDR3 in DNA: TGTGCCAGCAGCCCGGGACAGGGGGCCTCTGGGGCCACTGAAGCTTTCTTT. Encoded protein: CASSPGQGASGATEAFF.

The CDR3 here is CASSLETGNTEAFF. The CDR3 bases are TGTGCCAGCAGCTTAGAGACAGGGAACACTGAAGCTTTCTTT. V and J are TRBV7-9 and TRBJ1-1; a weak D match, TRBD1 (6 bases). The CDR3 totals 14 residues. CDR1 is SEHNR, CDR2 FQNEAQ, per germline (reference sequence). Trimming pared 1 base from V and 1 base from J, leaving 7 bases between.

This rearrangement joins TRBV9 to TRBJ2-3, with D tentatively TRBD1 (6 bases). The V end was cut by 0 bases, the J end by 4 bases, with 24 bases between. The CDR3 totals 19 residues. Germline V gene lookup returns CDR1 SGDLS and CDR2 YYNGEE. CDR3 sequence reads: CASSVDYGEGRGWPDTQYF. The CDR3 DNA follows: TGTGCCAGCAGCGTAGATTATGGGGAAGGTAGGGGGTGGCCAGATACGCAGTATTTT.

The chain has TRBV27 and TRBJ1-4, with D unclear. Deletions cut 6 bases from V and 8 bases from J, with 19 bases between. Per the germline V gene, CDR1 is MNHEY and CDR2 is SMNVEV (reference sequence). This CDR3 region has 15 residues. CDR3 residues: CASRASGSYWEKLFF. CDR3 DNA sequence: TGTGCCAGCAGGGCCTCCGGGTCGTATTGGGAAAAACTGTTTTTT. Full variable domain (remainder filled in from reference TRBV27 and TRBJ1-4): EAQVTQNPRYLITVTGKKLTVTCSQNMNHEYMSWYRQDPGLGLRQIYYSMNVEVTDKGDVPEGYKVSRKEKRNFPLILESPSPNQTSLYFCASRASGSYWEKLFFGSGTQLSVL.

The chain has TRBV5-1 and TRBJ1-1; 7 nucleotides line up with TRBD1. Per germline, CDR1 SGHRS and CDR2 YFSETQ. J gave up 6 bases and V 3 bases, and 5 bases lay outside the gene matches. The CDR3 runs to 13 residues. This chain's CDR3 is CASSSRQGAEAFF. The CDR3 DNA reads as TGCGCCAGCAGCTCCCGACAGGGCGCTGAAGCTTTCTTT.

The V call is TRBV6-6, the J call TRBJ2-6; D not certain. The germline gives CDR1 MNHNY, CDR2 SVGAGI (reference sequence). There are 15 residues in the CDR3. Trimming removed 5 bases at V and 0 bases at J, with 8 bases between. The CDR3 coding sequence is TGTGCCAGCAGTAGCCTGAGCTCTGGGGCCAACGTCCTGACTTTC. Protein: CASSSLSSGANVLTF.

This chain connects TRBV9 to TRBJ1-5; D perhaps matches TRBD1 (6 bases). Trimming took 0 bases from V and 0 from J, leaving 25 bases between them. Germline CDR1 reads SGDLS; CDR2 reads YYNGEE. This CDR3 is built from 21 residues. CDR3 residues: CASSVARGGGGARNSNQPQHF. The CDR3 bases are TGTGCCAGCAGCGTAGCTCGTGGCGGGGGGGGCGCGAGAAATAGCAATCAGCCCCAGCATTTT.

The chain carries TRBV10-3 and TRBJ1-2, with a weak D call TRBD1 (5 bases). The V end was cut by 6 bases, the J end by 8 bases, with 25 bases between. The CDR3 runs to 16 residues. The germline gives CDR1 ENHRY, CDR2 SYGVKD. The CDR3 protein is CAISPKVILRRDGYTF. In DNA form, the CDR3 reads TGTGCCATCAGCCCCAAGGTCATCCTCCGGCGGGACGGCTACACCTTC.

J is TRBJ1-1 and V is TRBV25-1; TRBD1 is a possible D gene (5 bases). CDR3 size: 12 residues. Deletions cut 2 bases from V and 10 bases from J, with 11 bases between. The germline CDR1 and CDR2 sequences are MGHDK and SYGVNS. The CDR3 DNA sequence: TGTGCCAGCAGTGAAGTGGGGGGGTCAGCTTTCTTT. Translation: CASSEVGGSAFF.

DNA of the CDR3: TGTGCCAGCAGCCAAGAGCCCCACAGGGGTTGGGTGGTAGATACGCAGTATTTT. Its protein product is CASSQEPHRGWVVDTQYF. J is TRBJ2-3 and V is TRBV27, with 7 bases matching TRBD1. This CDR3 has 18 residues. The V gene's germline CDR1 is MNHEY and CDR2 SMNVEV (reference sequence). Trimming removed 6 bases from V and 5 bases from J; junction bases left unmatched: 20.

The gene calls are TRBV29-1 and TRBJ2-1; 10 bases line up with TRBD2. CDR1 SQVTM and CDR2 ANQGSEA come from the germline V gene. The CDR3 length is 13 residues. CDR3 in DNA: TGCACGATTTTAGCGGGGGGCCCCGGTGAGCAGTTCTTC. This encodes CTILAGGPGEQFF.

The chain carries TRBV18 and TRBJ1-2; TRBD1 agrees at 8 bases. Germline CDR1 KGHSH, CDR2 LQKENI. The J segment lost 6 bases and the V segment lost 2 bases, leaving 11 bases of the junction unmatched. The CDR3 contains 16 residues. CDR3 nucleotides: TGTGCCAGCTCACCATCGCAGGGGGCCTATTTTGATGGCTACACCTTC. Protein product: CASSPSQGAYFDGYTF.

The rearrangement joins TRBV28 to TRBJ2-5, with TRBD2 matching 10 bases. The CDR3 length is 15 residues. V shed 10 bases and J 5 bases; nucleotides not matched to a gene: 13. Looked up from germline, CDR1 is MDHEN and CDR2 is SYDVKM. CDR3 amino acids: CATEPERGGLETQYF. CDR3 coding DNA: TGTGCCACCGAACCGGAGCGGGGGGGCCTGGAGACCCAGTACTTC.

V usage is TRBV7-9 and J usage is TRBJ2-5; 7 bases are shared with TRBD1. Germline V gene data show CDR1 as SEHNR and CDR2 as FQNEAQ (reference sequence). The CDR3 consists of 18 residues. J was trimmed by 5 bases and V by 5 bases; bases with no gene match: 20. The CDR3 loop is CASSVVGDTGVRIETQYF. CDR3 nucleotides: TGTGCCAGCAGCGTTGTAGGGGACACAGGGGTAAGAATCGAGACCCAGTACTTC.

V is TRBV21-1 and J is TRBJ2-7; no DNA check was done on the table's D call, TRBD1. TRBV21-1 is shown as a pseudogene. This CDR3 has 15 amino acids. The CDR3 DNA follows: TGTGCCAGCAGCATTCTCGGACAGGTCCCCTACGAGCAGTACTTC. Translating it yields CASSILGQVPYEQYF.

This chain joins TRBV18 and TRBJ2-1; TRBD2 matches 11 bases. The CDR3 sequence is 15 residues long. CDR1 and CDR2 from the germline V gene are KGHSH and LQKENI. V shed 6 bases and J 4 bases; nucleotides not matched to a gene: 5. The chain's CDR3 is CASSLGLAAYNEQFF. CDR3 DNA sequence: TGTGCCAGCTCGCTGGGACTAGCGGCGTACAATGAGCAGTTCTTC.

The genes are TRBV7-2 and TRBJ2-7; D is ambiguous. The CDR3 is 12 amino acids. The germline CDR1 and CDR2 sequences are SGHTA and FQGNSA. Trimming took off 6 bases at V and 6 bases at J, with 12 bases between the two ends. The DNA of the CDR3 is TGTGCCAGCAGTCTTGAGGTCTCCGAGCAGTACTTC. It encodes CASSLEVSEQYF.

The CDR3 nucleotides read TGTGCCAGCAGCCGACAGGAACGAGGCACTGAAGCTTTCTTT. Encoded protein: CASSRQERGTEAFF. The rearrangement joins TRBV2 to TRBJ1-1; TRBD1 is a possible D gene (6 bases). V shed 6 bases and J shed 4 bases, with 15 bases lying between them. The CDR3 sequence is 14 residues long. Germline loops: CDR1 SNHLY, CDR2 FYNNEI. The whole variable domain, filled in from reference TRBV2 and TRBJ1-1, reads EPEVTQTPSHQVTQMGQEVILRCVPISNHLYFYWYRQILGQKVEFLVSFYNNEISEKSEIFDDQFSVERPDGSNFTLKIRSTKLEDSAMYFCASSRQERGTEAFFGQGTRLTVV.

The chain is built from TRBV7-9 and TRBJ1-3, with 10 bases fitting TRBD1. Germline trimming cut 5 bases from V and 4 bases from J; bases unmatched to any gene: 5. The CDR3 consists of 15 residues. Germline assignment: CDR1 SEHNR and CDR2 FQNEAQ (reference sequence). CDR3 loop: CASSPDRGQGNTIYF. Written as DNA, the CDR3 is TGTGCCAGCAGCCCCGACAGGGGGCAGGGAAACACCATATATTTT. The full variable domain, its missing parts supplied by reference TRBV7-9 and TRBJ1-3, is DTGVSQNPRHKITKRGQNVTFRCDPISEHNRLYWYRQTLGQGPEFLTYFQNEAQLEKSRLLSDRFSAERPKGSFSTLEIQRTEQGDSAMYLCASSPDRGQGNTIYFGEGSWLTVV.

This clone is a singleton in its sample. In the same sample, other DNA sequences code for this CDR3. The chain uses TRBV27 and TRBJ1-6, with D tentatively TRBD1 (5 bases). V was shortened by 0 bases and J by 9 bases, with 9 bases between the two germline ends. This CDR3 region has 14 residues. Germline CDR1 reads MNHEY; CDR2 reads SMNVEV (reference sequence). CDR3: CASSLSGGGSPLHF. Here the CDR3 DNA reads TGTGCCAGCAGTTTATCCGGCGGGGGTTCACCCCTCCACTTT.

The rearrangement joins TRBV5-1 to TRBJ2-5, with 7 bases that match TRBD1. J was trimmed by 1 base and V by 4 bases; bases with no gene match: 4. The CDR3 extends over 14 amino acids. CDR1 SGHRS and CDR2 YFSETQ come from the germline V gene. CDR3 region: CASSIGTVQETQYF. The CDR3, as DNA: TGCGCCAGCAGCATCGGGACAGTCCAAGAGACCCAGTACTTC. The full variable domain, with the rest looked up from reference TRBV5-1 and TRBJ2-5, is KAGVTQTPRYLIKTRGQQVTLSCSPISGHRSVSWYQQTPGQGLQFLFEYFSETQRNKGNFPGRFSGRQFSNSRSEMNVSTLELGDSALYLCASSIGTVQETQYFGPGTRLLVL.

The V call is TRBV30, the J call TRBJ1-1; tentatively, D is TRBD1 (6 bases). V dropped 4 bases and J dropped 2 bases, with 14 bases sitting between them. The germline V gene encodes CDR1 GTSNPN and CDR2 SVGIG (reference sequence). This CDR3 contains 14 residues. CDR3 protein: CAWNREKGNTEAFF. The CDR3 DNA sequence: TGTGCCTGGAACAGGGAGAAGGGTAACACTGAAGCTTTCTTT. The whole variable domain, remainder taken from reference TRBV30 and TRBJ1-1, is SQTIHQWPATLVQPVGSPLSLECTVEGTSNPNLYWYRQAAGRGLQLLFYSVGIGQISSEVPQNLSASRPQDRQFILSSKKLLLSDSGFYLCAWNREKGNTEAFFGQGTRLTVV.

The chain links TRBV9 to TRBJ2-3; TRBD2 might be the D (5 bases). CDR3 size: 15 residues. V gave up 1 base and J gave up 7 bases, with 16 bases separating them. From germline, CDR1 is SGDLS and CDR2 YYNGEE. This CDR3 is CASSVSGYEGNTQYF. The CDR3 DNA follows: TGTGCCAGCAGCGTATCGGGATACGAAGGGAATACGCAGTATTTT.

This chain links TRBV6-4 with TRBJ2-1; TRBD2 agrees at 11 bases. J gave up 1 base and V 10 bases, and 15 bases lay outside the gene matches. The CDR3 is 18 residues long. In germline, CDR1 is MRHNA, CDR2 SNTAGT. The CDR3 loop reads CAKRAGLAGARSYNEQFF. DNA of the CDR3: TGTGCCAAACGTGCCGGACTAGCGGGCGCACGTTCCTACAATGAGCAGTTCTTC.